One and the same sample provided the 24 T cell receptor beta chains below, sequenced in a study of CD8 T cells in ankylosing spondylitis. The study, taken as a whole, reports: Made up of 7 to 9 highly homologous variants, a TCR beta motif appeared characteristic of ankylosing spondylitis blood.

TCRdb redid the calling of the 5' RACE reads with MiXCR, one entry per CDR3 protein. The sample has around 890,000 distinct CDR3 sequences; 10% to 15% are singletons. Antigens for these TCRs are unknown. Sequences were obtained from blood, either unsorted or a sorted T cell fraction (not recorded which). These TCRs come from a male donor with ankylosing spondylitis.

This clonotype was seen a few times. J is TRBJ1-1 and V is TRBV5-4, with 8 bases lining up with TRBD1. The CDR3 runs 16 residues. Germline values: CDR1 SGHNT, CDR2 YYREEE (reference sequence). V lost 4 bases to trimming and J lost 0 bases; unmatched junction nucleotides: 8. As DNA, the CDR3 is TGTGCCAGCAGCCCCGATCCGACAGGGGTGAACACTGAAGCTTTCTTT. Amino acids: CASSPDPTGVNTEAFF.

This clonotype was seen a few times. This chain joins TRBV30 and TRBJ2-7; D is uncertain. Between the trimmed V and J ends, which lost 6 bases and 3 bases, there was a span of 9 bases. Germline lookup yields CDR1 GTSNPN and CDR2 SVGIG (reference sequence). The CDR3 is made up of 11 amino acids. CDR3 in amino acids: CACKTRYEQYF. The CDR3 coding sequence is TGTGCCTGTAAAACACGCTACGAGCAGTACTTC.

This clonotype was counted between two and nine times. V usage is TRBV7-8 and J usage is TRBJ2-1; D remains ambiguous. The germline CDR1 and CDR2 sequences are SGHVS and FQNEAQ. This CDR3 region has 18 residues. V was cut by 2 bases and J by 7 bases, with 24 bases left in between. The CDR3 bases are TGTGCCAGCAGCTTACCGACAAGGCGGTCATTGGATCTTAATGAGCAGTTCTTC. Amino acids: CASSLPTRRSLDLNEQFF.

This clonotype was detected only a few times. The genes are TRBV7-9 and TRBJ1-2; no definite D call. V was cut by 4 bases and J by 0 bases, with 12 bases left in between. This CDR3 has 15 residues. CDR1 is SEHNR and CDR2 is FQNEAQ in the germline V gene (reference sequence). The CDR3 protein is CASSWRGEANYGYTF. The DNA of the CDR3 is TGTGCCAGCAGCTGGAGAGGAGAAGCTAACTATGGCTACACCTTC.

V and J are TRBV6-1 and TRBJ2-7; weak D call: TRBD2 (5 bases). CDR1 is MNHNS and CDR2 is SASEGT in the germline V gene. V shed 1 base and J shed 0 bases, with 10 bases lying between them. The CDR3 covers 15 residues. CDR3 protein: CASSEGTGSSYEQYF. CDR3 nucleotide sequence: TGTGCCAGCAGTGAAGGGACGGGGAGCTCCTACGAGCAGTACTTC.

The chain recombines TRBV27 with TRBJ2-7; the D gene is possibly TRBD2 (7 bases). The CDR3 extends over 15 amino acids. Trimming cost V 5 bases and J 8 bases, with 22 bases left between them. Germline V gene sequence: CDR1 MNHEY, CDR2 SMNVEV (reference sequence). The chain's CDR3 is CASSLYREGQKQQYF. CDR3 sequence (DNA): TGTGCCAGCAGTCTCTACAGGGAGGGTCAAAAGCAGCAGTACTTC.

The chain uses TRBV10-3 and TRBJ2-1; D is unresolved. Germline values: CDR1 ENHRY, CDR2 SYGVKD. The V and J ends lost 2 bases and 0 bases respectively, with 8 bases between them. This CDR3 has 15 amino acids. In DNA form, the CDR3 reads TGTGCCATCAGTGAGAAACGTAACTCCTACAATGAGCAGTTCTTC. This translates into CAISEKRNSYNEQFF.

The gene calls are TRBV7-9 and TRBJ1-1; 8 bases align to TRBD1. The CDR3 sequence is 16 residues long. The ends lost 5 bases at V and 0 bases at J; junction bases unmatched: 8. Germline CDR1 and CDR2: SEHNR and FQNEAQ (reference sequence). The CDR3 coding sequence is TGTGCCAGCAGCGCAGGGACAGGCAATATGAACACTGAAGCTTTCTTT. It specifies CASSAGTGNMNTEAFF.

V and J are TRBV5-1 and TRBJ2-1; D is perhaps TRBD2 (6 bases). The V gene's germline CDR1 is SGHRS and CDR2 YFSETQ. The V end was cut by 3 bases, the J end by 12 bases, with 16 bases between. The CDR3 length is 13 residues. The CDR3 spells CASSSAGGYAQFF. The CDR3 DNA reads as TGCGCCAGCAGCTCCGCTGGGGGGTACGCGCAGTTCTTC. The full variable domain, in which reference TRBV5-1 and TRBJ2-1 provide the parts outside the CDR3, is KAGVTQTPRYLIKTRGQQVTLSCSPISGHRSVSWYQQTPGQGLQFLFEYFSETQRNKGNFPGRFSGRQFSNSRSEMNVSTLELGDSALYLCASSSAGGYAQFFGPGTRLTVL.

The chain joins TRBV20-1 to TRBJ2-5, with 10 bases matching TRBD2. The CDR3 loop spans 15 amino acids. Germline CDR1 reads DFQATT; CDR2 reads SNEGSKA (reference sequence). J lost 2 bases, V lost 6 bases, and 9 bases had no gene match. Here the CDR3 reads CSALGLAGDQETQYF. CDR3 bases: TGCAGTGCCCTTGGGCTAGCGGGGGATCAAGAGACCCAGTACTTC.

There are a few counts of this clonotype. The chain combines TRBV5-1 with TRBJ2-7; D not certain. The CDR3 consists of 14 residues. Germline CDR1 and CDR2: SGHRS and YFSETQ. V was clipped by 5 bases and J by 0 bases, with 12 bases between them. In DNA form, the CDR3 reads TGCGCCAGCAGGGACGGACGGAGCTCCTACGAGCAGTACTTC. It specifies CASRDGRSSYEQYF.

This chain joins TRBV20-1 and TRBJ1-5; 10 bases agree with TRBD1. The V gene's germline CDR1 is DFQATT and CDR2 SNEGSKA (reference sequence). The length of the CDR3 is 13 residues. Trimming at V came to 6 bases and at J to 6 bases, leaving 5 bases not matched to a gene. CDR3 loop: CSAAGTGVQPQHF. DNA of the CDR3: TGCAGTGCGGCCGGGACAGGGGTTCAGCCCCAGCATTTT.

This clonotype was counted only a few times. The chain is built from TRBV20-1 and TRBJ1-5, with TRBD1 as a possible D gene (5 bases). The CDR3 runs 13 residues. Per germline, CDR1 DFQATT and CDR2 SNEGSKA (reference sequence). Trimming removed 1 base at V and 3 bases at J, with 7 bases between. For the CDR3, the DNA is TGCAGTGCTAGAGCACAGGTCAATCAGCCCCAGCATTTT. It yields the protein CSARAQVNQPQHF.

This clonotype was seen a handful of times. The gene calls are TRBV7-2 and TRBJ2-3; no clear D. CDR3 length: 13 amino acids. Trimming took 7 bases from V and 0 from J, leaving 8 bases between them. Germline values: CDR1 SGHTA, CDR2 FQGNSA. CDR3 sequence reads: CASTTHSTDTQYF. The CDR3 coding sequence is TGTGCCAGCACTACTCATAGCACAGATACGCAGTATTTT.

The V and J genes are TRBV6-2 or TRBV6-3 and TRBJ2-7, with 9 bases identical to TRBD2. The CDR3 loop spans 15 amino acids. V trimming: 7 bases; J trimming: 3 bases; junction bases outside the gene matches: 10. CDR1 is MNHEY and CDR2 is SVGEGT in the germline V gene. The CDR3: CASKGSGSQGYEQYF. CDR3 sequence (DNA): TGTGCCAGCAAAGGTAGCGGGAGTCAAGGCTACGAGCAGTACTTC.

This clonotype has a count of ten or more. CDR3 protein: CSAIKGKLQETQYF. The CDR3 nucleotides are TGCAGTGCTATAAAGGGCAAGCTTCAAGAGACCCAGTACTTC. V and J are TRBV20-1 and TRBJ2-5; unclear D gene. CDR1 is DFQATT and CDR2 is SNEGSKA in the germline V gene (reference sequence). V dropped 4 bases and J dropped 2 bases, with 14 bases sitting between them. The CDR3 loop spans 14 amino acids.

This clonotype showed up just a few times. V usage is TRBV18 and J usage is TRBJ2-1; tentatively, D is TRBD1 (6 bases). Germline CDR1 reads KGHSH; CDR2 reads LQKENI. V gave up 0 bases and J gave up 7 bases, with 13 bases separating them. This CDR3 spans 15 amino acids. This chain's CDR3 is CASSPPSRGGNEQFF. The CDR3, as DNA: TGTGCCAGCTCACCACCGTCCAGGGGCGGTAATGAGCAGTTCTTC.

This clonotype was seen a few times. The chain joins TRBV9 to TRBJ1-6, with 8 positions matching TRBD1. Germline values: CDR1 SGDLS, CDR2 YYNGEE. The length of the CDR3 is 14 residues. V was clipped by 4 bases and J by 7 bases; unmatched bases: 4. The CDR3 spells CASSPRDRNSPLHF. CDR3 bases: TGTGCCAGCAGCCCACGGGACAGGAATTCACCCCTCCACTTT.

This clonotype was counted only a few times. The rearrangement joins TRBV9 to TRBJ1-1; TRBD1 might be the D (6 bases). Per the germline V gene, CDR1 is SGDLS and CDR2 is YYNGEE. The CDR3 sequence is 14 residues long. The V gene lost 0 bases and the J gene lost 2 bases, with 8 bases spanning the gap. In DNA, the CDR3 is TGTGCCAGCAGCGTAGGACAGGTCAACACTGAAGCTTTCTTT. This codes for CASSVGQVNTEAFF.

The table lists this clonotype with a few counts. V usage is TRBV5-1 and J usage is TRBJ1-6; tentative D call: TRBD1 (5 bases). Germline CDR1 reads SGHRS; CDR2 reads YFSETQ. V lost 7 bases and J 9 bases, leaving 17 bases between the germline ends. The CDR3 consists of 14 residues. The CDR3 region has the DNA TGCGCCAGCGCCTCCAGGGATATACGTTCACCCCTCCACTTT. This sequence encodes CASASRDIRSPLHF.

The chain has TRBV6-1 and TRBJ1-4, with D maybe TRBD1 (5 bases). V dropped 6 bases and J dropped 8 bases, with 16 bases sitting between them. Germline CDR1 reads MNHNS; CDR2 reads SASEGT. The CDR3 runs to 14 residues. The CDR3 region is CASRKRGLREKLFF. The CDR3 region has the DNA TGTGCCAGCAGGAAACGGGGCCTGCGGGAAAAACTGTTTTTT.

In its sample, this clonotype was seen a few times. The chain carries TRBV28 and TRBJ2-1, with TRBD2 identical over 8 bases. The CDR3 is 16 residues long. Trimming cost V 5 bases and J 1 base; bases outside gene matches: 7. CDR1 MDHEN and CDR2 SYDVKM come from the germline V gene. CDR3 in amino acids: CASSTLAGRSYNEQFF. CDR3 coding DNA: TGTGCCAGCAGTACGTTAGCGGGACGTTCCTACAATGAGCAGTTCTTC.

The rearrangement joins TRBV5-1 to TRBJ1-2; unclear D gene. Trimming cost V 7 bases and J 1 base, with 14 bases left between them. The CDR3 runs to 14 residues. Germline values: CDR1 SGHRS, CDR2 YFSETQ. In DNA, the CDR3 is TGCGCCAGCTCAGAGGTCTCGTTTAACTATGGCTACACCTTC. This encodes CASSEVSFNYGYTF. Combining the CDR3 with reference TRBV5-1 and TRBJ1-2 gives the whole variable domain KAGVTQTPRYLIKTRGQQVTLSCSPISGHRSVSWYQQTPGQGLQFLFEYFSETQRNKGNFPGRFSGRQFSNSRSEMNVSTLELGDSALYLCASSEVSFNYGYTFGSGTRLTVV.

The chain carries TRBV6-5 and TRBJ1-2, with D hard to call. Trimming left V 7 bases short and J 4 bases short, with 16 bases between. The V gene's germline CDR1 is MNHEY and CDR2 SVGAGI. The CDR3 consists of 14 residues. CDR3 in amino acids: CASNLDPAGYGYTF. In DNA form, the CDR3 reads TGTGCCAGCAATTTAGACCCGGCCGGCTATGGCTACACCTTC.